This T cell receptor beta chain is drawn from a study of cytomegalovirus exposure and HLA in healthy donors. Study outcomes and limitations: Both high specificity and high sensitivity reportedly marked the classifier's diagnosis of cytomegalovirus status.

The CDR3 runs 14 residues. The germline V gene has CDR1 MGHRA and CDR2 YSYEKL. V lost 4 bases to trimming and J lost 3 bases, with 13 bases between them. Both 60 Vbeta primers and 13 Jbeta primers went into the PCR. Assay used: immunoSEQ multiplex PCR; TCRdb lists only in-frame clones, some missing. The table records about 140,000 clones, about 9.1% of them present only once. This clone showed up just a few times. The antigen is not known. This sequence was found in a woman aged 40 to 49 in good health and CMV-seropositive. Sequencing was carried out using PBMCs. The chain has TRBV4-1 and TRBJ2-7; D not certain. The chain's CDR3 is CASSRSLGDYEQYF. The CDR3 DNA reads TGCGCCAGCAGCCGAAGCTTAGGAGACTACGAGCAGTACTTC.